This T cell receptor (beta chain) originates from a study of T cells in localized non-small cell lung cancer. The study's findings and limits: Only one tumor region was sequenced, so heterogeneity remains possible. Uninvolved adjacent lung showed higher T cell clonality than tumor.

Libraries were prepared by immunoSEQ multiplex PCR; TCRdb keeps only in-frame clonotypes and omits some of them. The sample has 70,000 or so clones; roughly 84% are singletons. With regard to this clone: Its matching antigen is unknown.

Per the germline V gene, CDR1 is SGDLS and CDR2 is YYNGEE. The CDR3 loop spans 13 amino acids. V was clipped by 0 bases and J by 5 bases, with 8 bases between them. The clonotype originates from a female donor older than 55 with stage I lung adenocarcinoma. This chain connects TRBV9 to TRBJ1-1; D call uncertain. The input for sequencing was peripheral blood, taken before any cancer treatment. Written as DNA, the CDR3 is TGTGCCAGCAGCGTAGATTGGAGGACTGAAGCTTTCTTT. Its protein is CASSVDWRTEAFF.